These 16 T cell receptor beta chains came from one sample sequenced in a study of siplizumab effects on memory and regulatory T cells. The repertoire was sequenced with immunoSEQ multiplex PCR; TCRdb's copy has only in-frame clones and lacks some. The sample lists 110,000 or so clones; approximately 94% were seen once. The sequencing sample was made of CD4+ T cells sorted from blood. The receptor set was obtained from a human donor in good health.

This clone was found a few times. The chain recombines TRBV6-1 with TRBJ1-2; 8 bases are a match to TRBD1. Germline CDR1 reads MNHNS; CDR2 reads SASEGT. CDR3 length: 14 amino acids. The J segment lost 6 bases and the V segment lost 6 bases, leaving 9 bases of the junction unmatched. The DNA of the CDR3 is TGTGCCAGCAGCGCCTTGAGGGGACAGGATGGCTACACCTTC. Protein sequence: CASSALRGQDGYTF.

This chain connects TRBV6-1 to TRBJ1-2, with D hard to call. The V gene's germline CDR1 is MNHNS and CDR2 SASEGT. Trimming removed 1 base from V and 8 bases from J, with 8 bases in between. This CDR3 is 12 amino acids long. The CDR3 protein is CASSEVGLGYTF. CDR3 DNA sequence: TGTGCCAGCAGTGAAGTGGGCCTCGGCTACACCTTC.

The V call is TRBV2, the J call TRBJ2-5; D may be TRBD1 (6 bases). The CDR3 is made up of 13 amino acids. Germline loops: CDR1 SNHLY, CDR2 FYNNEI. V was clipped by 7 bases and J by 2 bases, with 11 bases between them. The CDR3, as DNA: TGTGCCAGCAACGGACAGCGGCAAGAGACCCAGTACTTC. Protein product: CASNGQRQETQYF.

This clone was found once. The gene calls are TRBV6-6 and TRBJ1-4; maybe TRBD1 (5 bases). The germline V gene encodes CDR1 MNHNY and CDR2 SVGAGI (reference sequence). Trimming stripped 8 bases from V and 4 bases from J, with 8 bases between. CDR3 size: 12 residues. The CDR3 protein is CASGRVNEKLFF. Written as DNA, the CDR3 is TGTGCCAGCGGCAGGGTTAATGAAAAACTGTTTTTT.

The genes are TRBV5-4 and TRBJ2-2, with TRBD2 matching over 8 bases. CDR1 is SGHNT, CDR2 YYREEE, per germline (reference sequence). The CDR3 has 16 residues. V was clipped by 2 bases and J by 1 base; unmatched bases: 4. The DNA of the CDR3 is TGTGCCAGCAGCTTATCGGGGGGGATGAACACCGGGGAGCTGTTTTTT. Its translation: CASSLSGGMNTGELFF.

The rearrangement links TRBV19 to TRBJ2-7; D is uncertain. The germline CDR1 and CDR2 sequences are LNHDA and SQIVND (reference sequence). The CDR3 has 13 residues. V was cut by 5 bases and J by 4 bases, with 12 bases left in between. The CDR3 DNA sequence: TGTGCCAGTAGTGTCGACTGGGGTTACGAGCAGTACTTC. Residues: CASSVDWGYEQYF.

The V gene is TRBV6-6, the J gene TRBJ1-1; weak D call: TRBD1 (6 bases). The CDR3 runs to 15 residues. Germline V gene sequence: CDR1 MNHNY, CDR2 SVGAGI (reference sequence). V was cut by 6 bases and J by 5 bases, with 19 bases left in between. In DNA form, the CDR3 reads TGTGCCAGCAGCCTGAAACAGGGACGGTTAACTGAAGCTTTCTTT. This gives the protein CASSLKQGRLTEAFF.

V usage is TRBV29-1 and J usage is TRBJ1-2; D is unclear. The CDR3 has 12 residues. The V and J ends lost 5 bases and 7 bases respectively, with 14 bases between them. In germline, CDR1 is SQVTM, CDR2 ANQGSEA. CDR3 coding DNA: TGCAGCGTTCAGGTCGGTAATTCTGGCTACACCTTC. Translated, it gives CSVQVGNSGYTF.

The V gene is TRBV19, the J gene TRBJ1-2; tentatively, D is TRBD1 (5 bases). The germline CDR1 and CDR2 sequences are LNHDA and SQIVND (reference sequence). With 3 bases removed from V and 1 base from J, the gap between germline ends came to 6 bases. This CDR3 region has 13 residues. CDR3 in amino acids: CASSMTDNYGYTF. The CDR3 DNA is TGTGCCAGTAGTATGACAGATAACTATGGCTACACCTTC.

V is TRBV5-1 and J is TRBJ2-1, with unresolved D. This CDR3 comprises 12 residues. Trimming pared 0 bases from V and 6 bases from J, leaving 4 bases between. Germline CDR1 and CDR2: SGHRS and YFSETQ. The CDR3 loop is CASSLDLNEQFF. DNA for the CDR3: TGCGCCAGCAGCTTGGATCTCAATGAGCAGTTCTTC.

In DNA, the CDR3 is TGTGCCAGCAGCCCAGCCGACAGGGGGGACTATGGCTACACCTTC. Its protein product is CASSPADRGDYGYTF. V and J are TRBV7-2 and TRBJ1-2; 9 nucleotides match TRBD1. Germline V gives CDR1 SGHTA, CDR2 FQGNSA. The CDR3 runs 15 residues. V gave up 5 bases and J gave up 3 bases; unmatched junction bases: 7.

The chain joins TRBV7-3 to TRBJ2-3; D unresolved. Germline values: CDR1 SGHTA, CDR2 FQGTGA. Trimming took off 5 bases at V and 8 bases at J, with 14 bases between the two ends. This CDR3 is built from 13 residues. CDR3: CASSPTATPTQYF. The DNA of the CDR3 is TGTGCCAGCAGCCCCACTGCCACCCCTACGCAGTATTTT.

The chain joins TRBV11-2 to TRBJ1-2; 10 bases are a match to TRBD1. Germline V gene lookup returns CDR1 SGHAT and CDR2 FQNNGV. CDR3 length: 15 residues. Germline trimming cut 1 base from V and 6 bases from J; bases unmatched to any gene: 5. The CDR3 loop reads CASSLARQGADGYTF. In DNA form, the CDR3 reads TGTGCCAGCAGCTTAGCTAGACAGGGGGCGGATGGCTACACCTTC.

V gene TRBV30 combines with J gene TRBJ1-1; D is unresolved. This CDR3 spans 13 amino acids. V was shortened by 7 bases and J by 4 bases, with 16 bases between the two germline ends. CDR1 and CDR2 (germline): GTSNPN, SVGIG (reference sequence). CDR3 sequence: CAYRGQASTEAFF. In DNA, the CDR3 is TGTGCCTACAGAGGGCAGGCGAGCACTGAAGCTTTCTTT.

This chain joins TRBV10-3 and TRBJ2-5; no clear D gene. The CDR3 extends over 14 amino acids. V was pared by 11 bases and J by 3 bases, with 19 bases between. Germline values: CDR1 ENHRY, CDR2 SYGVKD. This CDR3 is CAPGLFTNEETQYF. The CDR3 DNA sequence: TGTGCCCCCGGTTTATTTACCAACGAAGAGACCCAGTACTTC.

The chain is built from TRBV9 and TRBJ1-3, with D tentatively TRBD1 (5 bases). Trimming took 0 bases from V and 3 from J, leaving 10 bases between them. The germline V gene has CDR1 SGDLS and CDR2 YYNGEE. The CDR3 extends over 15 amino acids. CDR3 in DNA: TGTGCCAGCAGCGTAGAAAGGGGTTTTGGAAACACCATATATTTT. This translates into CASSVERGFGNTIYF.